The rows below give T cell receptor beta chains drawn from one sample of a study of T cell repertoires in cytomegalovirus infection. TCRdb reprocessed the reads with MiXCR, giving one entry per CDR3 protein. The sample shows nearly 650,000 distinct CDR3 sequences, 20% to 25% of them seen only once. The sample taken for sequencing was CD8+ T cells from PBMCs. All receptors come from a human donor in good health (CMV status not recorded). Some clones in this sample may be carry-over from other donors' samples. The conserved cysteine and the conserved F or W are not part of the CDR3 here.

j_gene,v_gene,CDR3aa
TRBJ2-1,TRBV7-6,ASSLVRGRFNEQF
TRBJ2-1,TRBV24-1,ATSDRRRVPSGQF
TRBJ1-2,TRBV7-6,ASSNPDSYYGYT
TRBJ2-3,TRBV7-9,ASSLARGGDTDTQY
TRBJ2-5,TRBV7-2,ASSLAGLRGQETQY
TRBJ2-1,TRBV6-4,ASSPSGGALNEQF
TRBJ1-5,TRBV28,ASSFPGINQPQH
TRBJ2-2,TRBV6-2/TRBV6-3,ASSLLEPGTGPHGELF
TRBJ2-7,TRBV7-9,ASATDEGEDEQY
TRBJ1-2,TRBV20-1,SAPTRDPANYGYT
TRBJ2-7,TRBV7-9,ASSSFDRGVEQY
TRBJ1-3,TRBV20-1,SALGPNSGNTIY
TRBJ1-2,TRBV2,ANPRSQFYGYT
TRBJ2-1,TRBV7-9,ASKTSGIRNEQF
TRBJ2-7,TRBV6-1,ASSERQLSSYEQY
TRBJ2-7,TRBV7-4,ASRGDSDEQY
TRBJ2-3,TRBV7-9,ASSFGADTQY
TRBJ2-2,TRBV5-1,ASSAGRGTNTGELF
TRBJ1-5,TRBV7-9,ASSTDRFDQPQH
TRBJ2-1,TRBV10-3,AISGLAVHEQF
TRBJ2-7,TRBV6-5,ASSYSLTSSYEQY
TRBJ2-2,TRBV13,ASSKRARELF
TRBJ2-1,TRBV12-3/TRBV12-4,ASSLAVRNEQF
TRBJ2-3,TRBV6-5,ASLESLGGPNRTQY
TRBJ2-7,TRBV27,ASSFQTLNEQY
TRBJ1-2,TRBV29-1,SAKARDYGYT